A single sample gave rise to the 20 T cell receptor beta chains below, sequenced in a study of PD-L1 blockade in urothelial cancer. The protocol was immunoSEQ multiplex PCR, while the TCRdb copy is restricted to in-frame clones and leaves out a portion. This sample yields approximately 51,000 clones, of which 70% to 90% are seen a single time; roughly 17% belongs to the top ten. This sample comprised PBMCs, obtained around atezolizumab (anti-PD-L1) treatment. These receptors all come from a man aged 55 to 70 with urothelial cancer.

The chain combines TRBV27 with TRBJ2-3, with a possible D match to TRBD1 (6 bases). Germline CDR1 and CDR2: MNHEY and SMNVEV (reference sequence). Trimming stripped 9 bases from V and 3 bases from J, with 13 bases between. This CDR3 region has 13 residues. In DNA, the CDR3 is TGTGCCAGTAGAACAGGGCTGACAGATACGCAGTATTTT. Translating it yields CASRTGLTDTQYF.

This CDR3 is CASSLVSRGQGIGAWDAFF. CDR3 DNA: TGTGCCAGCAGCTTGGTGTCCAGGGGGCAGGGTATAGGCGCGTGGGACGCTTTCTTT. The chain links TRBV5-6 to TRBJ1-1; the match to TRBD1 covers 8 bases. This CDR3 has 19 residues. V lost 0 bases to trimming and J lost 11 bases; unmatched junction nucleotides: 24. CDR1 is SGHDT, CDR2 YYEEEE, per germline.

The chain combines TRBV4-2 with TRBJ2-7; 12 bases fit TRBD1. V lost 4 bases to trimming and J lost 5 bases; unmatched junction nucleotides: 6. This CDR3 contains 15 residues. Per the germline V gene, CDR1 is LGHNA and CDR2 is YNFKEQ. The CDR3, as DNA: TGTGCCAGCAGCCTTTCCGGGACAGGGGGCGACGAGCAGTACTTC. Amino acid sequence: CASSLSGTGGDEQYF.

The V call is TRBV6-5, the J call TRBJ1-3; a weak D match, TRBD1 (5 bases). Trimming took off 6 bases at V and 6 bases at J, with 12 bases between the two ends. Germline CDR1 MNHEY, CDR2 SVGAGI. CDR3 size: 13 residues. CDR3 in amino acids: CASSRTGVNTIYF. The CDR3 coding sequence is TGTGCCAGCAGCCGGACGGGGGTAAACACCATATATTTT.

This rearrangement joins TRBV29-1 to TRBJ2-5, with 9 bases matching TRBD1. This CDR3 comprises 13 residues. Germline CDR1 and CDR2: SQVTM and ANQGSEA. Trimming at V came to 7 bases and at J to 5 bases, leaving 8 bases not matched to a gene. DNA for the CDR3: TGCAGCGCCCCAGGACAGGGGTTGGAGACCCAGTACTTC. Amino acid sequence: CSAPGQGLETQYF. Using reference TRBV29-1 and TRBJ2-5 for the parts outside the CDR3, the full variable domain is SAVISQKPSRDICQRGTSLTIQCQVDSQVTMMFWYRQQPGQSLTLIATANQGSEATYESGFVIDKFPISRPNLTFSTLTVSNMSPEDSSIYLCSAPGQGLETQYFGPGTRLLVL.

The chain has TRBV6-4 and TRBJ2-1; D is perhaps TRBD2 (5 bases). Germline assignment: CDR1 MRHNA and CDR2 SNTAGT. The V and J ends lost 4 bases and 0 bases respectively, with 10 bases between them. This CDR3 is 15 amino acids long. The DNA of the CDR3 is TGTGCCAGCAGTGTTACGGGGAGCTCCTACAATGAGCAGTTCTTC. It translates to CASSVTGSSYNEQFF.

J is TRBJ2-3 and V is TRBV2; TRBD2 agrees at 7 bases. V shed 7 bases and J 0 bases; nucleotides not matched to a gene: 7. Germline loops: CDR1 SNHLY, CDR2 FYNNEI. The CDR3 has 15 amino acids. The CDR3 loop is CASIPTAGSTDTQYF. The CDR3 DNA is TGTGCCAGCATACCGACAGCGGGGAGCACAGATACGCAGTATTTT.

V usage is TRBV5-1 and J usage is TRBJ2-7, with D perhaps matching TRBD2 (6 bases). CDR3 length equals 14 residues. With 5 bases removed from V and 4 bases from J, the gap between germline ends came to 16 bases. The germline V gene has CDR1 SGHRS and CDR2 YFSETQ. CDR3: CASRWAGPLYEQYF. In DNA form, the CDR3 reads TGCGCCAGCAGATGGGCGGGGCCCCTGTACGAGCAGTACTTC.

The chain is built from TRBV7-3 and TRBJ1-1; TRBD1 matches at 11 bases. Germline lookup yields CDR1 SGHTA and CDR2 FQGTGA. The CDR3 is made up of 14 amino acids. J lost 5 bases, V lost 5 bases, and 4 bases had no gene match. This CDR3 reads CASSPDRGRTEAFF. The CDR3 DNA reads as TGTGCCAGCAGCCCGGACAGGGGGCGAACTGAAGCTTTCTTT.

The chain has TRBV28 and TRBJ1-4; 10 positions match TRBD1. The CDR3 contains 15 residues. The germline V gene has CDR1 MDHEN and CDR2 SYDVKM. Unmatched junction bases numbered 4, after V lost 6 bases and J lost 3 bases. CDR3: CASRRDRGANEKLFF. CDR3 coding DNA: TGTGCCAGCAGACGGGACAGGGGAGCTAATGAAAAACTGTTTTTT.

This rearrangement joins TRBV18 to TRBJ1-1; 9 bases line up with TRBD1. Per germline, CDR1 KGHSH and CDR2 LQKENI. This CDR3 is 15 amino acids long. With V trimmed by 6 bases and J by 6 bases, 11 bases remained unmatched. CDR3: CASSPTGTGFPEAFF. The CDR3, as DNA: TGTGCCAGCTCCCCGACAGGGACAGGGTTTCCTGAAGCTTTCTTT.

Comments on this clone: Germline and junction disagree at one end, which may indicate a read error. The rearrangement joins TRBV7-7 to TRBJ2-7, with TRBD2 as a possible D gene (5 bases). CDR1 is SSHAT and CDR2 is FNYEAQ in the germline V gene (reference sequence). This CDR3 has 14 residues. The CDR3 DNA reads TGTGCTAGCAGCTTAGCGAGTCCCCCCTACGAGCAGTACTTC. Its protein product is CASSLASPPYEQYF. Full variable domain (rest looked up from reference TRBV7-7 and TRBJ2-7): GAGVSQSPRYKVTKRGQDVTLRCDPISSHATLYWYQQALGQGPEFLTYFNYEAQPDKSGLPSDRFSAERPEGSISTLTIQRTEQRDSAMYRCASSLASPPYEQYFGPGTRLTVT.

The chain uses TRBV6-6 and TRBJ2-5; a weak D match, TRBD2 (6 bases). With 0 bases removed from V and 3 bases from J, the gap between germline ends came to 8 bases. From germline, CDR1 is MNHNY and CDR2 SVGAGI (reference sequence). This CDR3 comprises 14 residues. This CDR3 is CASSYSTRKETQYF. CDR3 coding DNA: TGTGCCAGCAGTTACTCGACTAGAAAAGAGACCCAGTACTTC.

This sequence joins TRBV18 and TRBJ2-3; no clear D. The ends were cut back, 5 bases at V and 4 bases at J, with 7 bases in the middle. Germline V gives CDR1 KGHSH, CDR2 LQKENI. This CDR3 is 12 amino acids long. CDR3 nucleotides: TGTGCCAGCTCAAACAGTGCAGATACGCAGTATTTT. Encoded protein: CASSNSADTQYF.

The CDR3 DNA reads TGTGCCTGGAAGGTGGTGGTAGCGGGGGTCACGAACACCGGGGAGCTGTTTTTT. Translation: CAWKVVVAGVTNTGELFF. The chain employs TRBV30 and TRBJ2-2; TRBD2 matches 9 bases. The CDR3 has 18 residues. Germline-derived CDR1 and CDR2 are GTSNPN and SVGIG (reference sequence). J was trimmed by 0 bases and V by 4 bases; bases with no gene match: 12.

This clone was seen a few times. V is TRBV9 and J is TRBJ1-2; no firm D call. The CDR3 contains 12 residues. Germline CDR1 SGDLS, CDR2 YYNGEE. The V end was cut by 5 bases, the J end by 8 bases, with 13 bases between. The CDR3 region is CASSSQSWGYTF. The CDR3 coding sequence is TGTGCCAGCAGTTCCCAGTCGTGGGGCTACACCTTC.

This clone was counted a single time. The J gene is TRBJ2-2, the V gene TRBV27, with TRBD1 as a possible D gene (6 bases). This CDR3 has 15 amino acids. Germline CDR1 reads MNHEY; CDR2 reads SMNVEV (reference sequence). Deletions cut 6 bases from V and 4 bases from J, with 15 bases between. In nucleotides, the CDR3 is TGTGCCAGCAGCCCAAGGACAGTTGTCACCGGGGAGCTGTTTTTT. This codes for CASSPRTVVTGELFF.

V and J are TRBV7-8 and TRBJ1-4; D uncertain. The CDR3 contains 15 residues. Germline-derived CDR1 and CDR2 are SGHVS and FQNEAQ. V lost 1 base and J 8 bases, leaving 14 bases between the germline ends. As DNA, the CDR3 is TGTGCCAGCAGCTTAGGATCGGGGTCTTGGGAAAAACTGTTTTTT. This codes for CASSLGSGSWEKLFF. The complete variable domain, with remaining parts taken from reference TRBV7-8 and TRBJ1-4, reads GAGVSQSPRYKVAKRGQDVALRCDPISGHVSLFWYQQALGQGPEFLTYFQNEAQLDKSGLPSDRFFAERPEGSVSTLKIQRTQQEDSAVYLCASSLGSGSWEKLFFGSGTQLSVL.

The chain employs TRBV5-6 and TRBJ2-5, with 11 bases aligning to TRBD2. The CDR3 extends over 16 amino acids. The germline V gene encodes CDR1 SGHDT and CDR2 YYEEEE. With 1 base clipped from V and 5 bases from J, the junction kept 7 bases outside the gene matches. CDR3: CASSLLSGGAPETQYF. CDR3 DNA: TGTGCCAGCAGCTTGCTTAGCGGGGGGGCCCCCGAGACCCAGTACTTC.

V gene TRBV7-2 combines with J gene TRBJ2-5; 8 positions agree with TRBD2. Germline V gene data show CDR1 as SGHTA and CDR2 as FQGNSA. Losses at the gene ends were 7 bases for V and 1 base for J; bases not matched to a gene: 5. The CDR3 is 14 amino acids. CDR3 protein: CASTDGGAQETQYF. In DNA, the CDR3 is TGTGCCAGCACGGACGGGGGGGCCCAAGAGACCCAGTACTTC.